The 17 T cell receptor beta chains below all came from one sample that was sequenced in a study of cytomegalovirus exposure and HLA in healthy donors. Both 60 Vbeta primers and 13 Jbeta primers went into the PCR. The method was immunoSEQ multiplex PCR; TCRdb's version includes in-frame clones alone and lacks a portion of them. Of 150,000 to 180,000 clones in the sample, around 79% were seen once. The source material was PBMCs. The receptors derive from a man between 18 and 29 years old in good health and CMV-seronegative.

The DNA for the CDR3 is TGCGCCAGCAGCCAAGAACCCCAGGGAGGGAATGAAAAACTGTTTTTT. Its translation: CASSQEPQGGNEKLFF. The chain joins TRBV4-3 to TRBJ1-4, with D maybe TRBD1 (5 bases). V lost 0 bases and J lost 5, with 13 bases in between. The germline V gene has CDR1 LGHNA and CDR2 YSLEER. The CDR3 contains 16 residues.

This chain joins TRBV5-1 and TRBJ1-4; D gene ambiguous. The CDR3 runs to 14 residues. From germline, CDR1 is SGHRS and CDR2 YFSETQ. V shed 4 bases and J shed 7 bases, with 14 bases lying between them. The CDR3 DNA is TGCGCCAGCAGCATTTCCGTGGGGAGTGAAAAACTGTTTTTT. It translates to CASSISVGSEKLFF.

V is TRBV14 and J is TRBJ2-2, with D hard to call. The CDR3 loop spans 13 amino acids. V lost 0 bases to trimming and J lost 6 bases, with 5 bases between them. In germline, CDR1 is SGHDN, CDR2 FVKESK. The CDR3 coding sequence is TGTGCCAGCAGCCAAGATCAGGCCGGGGAGCTGTTTTTT. This encodes CASSQDQAGELFF.

J is TRBJ2-2 and V is TRBV4-3, with 11 bases fitting TRBD1. The ends lost 3 bases at V and 0 bases at J; junction bases unmatched: 3. The CDR3 has 17 residues. CDR1 and CDR2 (germline): LGHNA, YSLEER. The CDR3 DNA follows: TGCGCCAGCAGCCAGACGGGACAGGGGGCGAACACCGGGGAGCTGTTTTTT. The encoded protein is CASSQTGQGANTGELFF.

The genes are TRBV6-5 and TRBJ1-1; 9 bases are shared with TRBD1. Germline trimming cut 4 bases from V and 1 base from J; bases unmatched to any gene: 4. CDR1 is MNHEY, CDR2 SVGAGI, per germline. CDR3 length: 15 residues. The CDR3 loop reads CASSFRQGGNTEAFF. The CDR3 DNA sequence: TGTGCCAGCAGTTTCCGACAGGGGGGGAACACTGAAGCTTTCTTT.

The chain couples TRBV30 to TRBJ2-7, with a possible D match to TRBD2 (6 bases). Germline-derived CDR1 and CDR2 are GTSNPN and SVGIG (reference sequence). V was clipped by 2 bases and J by 3 bases, with 8 bases between them. CDR3 length: 12 residues. The DNA of the CDR3 is TGTGCCTGGAGTCGGGGGATCTACGAGCAGTACTTC. Translated, it gives CAWSRGIYEQYF.

This chain links TRBV5-4 with TRBJ1-1; TRBD1 matches at 8 bases. The CDR3 is made up of 14 amino acids. After removal of 4 bases from V and 4 bases from J, the junction contained 6 bases not matched to a gene. Germline CDR1 reads SGHNT; CDR2 reads YYREEE (reference sequence). The CDR3 here is CASSPGQGSTEAFF. CDR3 nucleotide sequence: TGTGCCAGCAGCCCCGGACAGGGAAGCACTGAAGCTTTCTTT. The variable domain in full, completed from reference TRBV5-4 and TRBJ1-1, reads ETGVTQSPTHLIKTRGQQVTLRCSSQSGHNTVSWYQQALGQGPQFIFQYYREEENGRGNFPPRFSGLQFPNYSSELNVNALELDDSALYLCASSPGQGSTEAFFGQGTRLTVV.

This clone was found a few times. The V call is TRBV2, the J call TRBJ2-4; TRBD1 aligns across 9 bases. The germline CDR1 and CDR2 sequences are SNHLY and FYNNEI. The CDR3 is 13 amino acids. Germline trimming cut 7 bases from V and 5 bases from J; bases unmatched to any gene: 3. This chain's CDR3 is CASTGQGQNIQYF. CDR3 sequence (DNA): TGTGCCAGCACGGGACAGGGTCAAAACATTCAGTACTTC. The complete variable domain, with remaining parts taken from reference TRBV2 and TRBJ2-4, reads EPEVTQTPSHQVTQMGQEVILRCVPISNHLYFYWYRQILGQKVEFLVSFYNNEISEKSEIFDDQFSVERPDGSNFTLKIRSTKLEDSAMYFCASTGQGQNIQYFGAGTRLSVL.

The chain joins TRBV9 to TRBJ1-1, with 7 bases fitting TRBD1. Germline trimming cut 3 bases from V and 3 bases from J; bases unmatched to any gene: 8. The length of the CDR3 is 15 residues. Per germline, CDR1 SGDLS and CDR2 YYNGEE. The CDR3 DNA sequence: TGTGCCAGCAGCGAGGGTCAGGGACAGTACACTGAAGCTTTCTTT. Encoded protein: CASSEGQGQYTEAFF. The full variable domain, rest sourced from reference TRBV9 and TRBJ1-1, is DSGVTQTPKHLITATGQRVTLRCSPRSGDLSVYWYQQSLDQGLQFLIQYYNGEERAKGNILERFSAQQFPDLHSELNLSSLELGDSALYFCASSEGQGQYTEAFFGQGTRLTVV.

About this clone itself: Other DNA sequences in the sample encode the same CDR3. The genes are TRBV5-1 and TRBJ2-3; D is uncertain. Germline V gene lookup returns CDR1 SGHRS and CDR2 YFSETQ. There are 13 residues in the CDR3. V was pared by 2 bases and J by 0 bases, with 4 bases between. Written as DNA, the CDR3 is TGCGCCAGCAGCTTAGCTAGCACAGATACGCAGTATTTT. Protein: CASSLASTDTQYF.

The chain recombines TRBV5-4 with TRBJ2-5; TRBD2 agrees at 12 bases. The V and J ends lost 0 bases and 2 bases, in that order; junction bases with no gene match: 2. This CDR3 has 16 residues. Per germline, CDR1 SGHNT and CDR2 YYREEE (reference sequence). The CDR3 DNA sequence: TGTGCCAGCAGCTTGGACCTAGCGGGGGGGCAAGAGACCCAGTACTTC. Translated: CASSLDLAGGQETQYF. Filled out from reference TRBV5-4 and TRBJ2-5, the complete variable domain reads ETGVTQSPTHLIKTRGQQVTLRCSSQSGHNTVSWYQQALGQGPQFIFQYYREEENGRGNFPPRFSGLQFPNYSSELNVNALELDDSALYLCASSLDLAGGQETQYFGPGTRLLVL.

About this clone: The junction differs from germline at one of its ends, possibly a read error. V usage is TRBV28 and J usage is TRBJ1-5, with 8 bases lining up with TRBD1. Per germline, CDR1 MDHEN and CDR2 SYDVKM. This CDR3 comprises 15 residues. Here the CDR3 reads CASSPPGTGNQRQHF. The CDR3 nucleotides are TGTGCCAGCAGCCCACCCGGGACAGGTAATCAGCGCCAGCATTTT.

This rearrangement joins TRBV7-9 to TRBJ2-1; weak D call: TRBD2 (6 bases). Looked up from germline, CDR1 is SEHNR and CDR2 is FQNEAQ (reference sequence). This CDR3 region has 17 residues. Trimming removed 3 bases at V and 0 bases at J, with 15 bases between. The CDR3 spells CASSFSTSQSSYNEQFF. The DNA for the CDR3 is TGTGCCAGCAGCTTCTCCACTAGCCAAAGCTCCTACAATGAGCAGTTCTTC.

The rearrangement links TRBV9 to TRBJ2-1, with 7 bases matching TRBD1. Per the germline V gene, CDR1 is SGDLS and CDR2 is YYNGEE. After removal of 6 bases from V and 3 bases from J, the junction contained 12 bases not matched to a gene. The CDR3 loop spans 16 amino acids. CDR3 residues: CASTEPSGGDYNEQFF. The CDR3 DNA sequence: TGTGCCAGCACCGAACCCTCAGGGGGAGACTACAATGAGCAGTTCTTC.

This clone was seen a handful of times. This CDR3 is also generated by other DNA sequences in the sample. The rearrangement links TRBV6-1 to TRBJ2-1; 10 positions match TRBD1. Germline trimming cut 1 base from V and 3 bases from J; bases unmatched to any gene: 0. The CDR3 is 15 residues long. In germline, CDR1 is MNHNS, CDR2 SASEGT. CDR3 protein: CASSEGTGGYNEQFF. DNA of the CDR3: TGTGCCAGCAGTGAAGGGACAGGGGGCTACAATGAGCAGTTCTTC.

This clone was counted a single time. The CDR3 sequence: CASSFRQGTGNTIYF. In nucleotides, the CDR3 is TGTGCCAGCAGCTTCAGACAGGGTACTGGAAACACCATATATTTT. This sequence joins TRBV9 and TRBJ1-3; 7 positions agree with TRBD1. There are 15 residues in the CDR3. Germline CDR1 and CDR2: SGDLS and YYNGEE. The V segment lost 4 bases and the J segment 2 bases; nucleotides outside the gene matches: 6.

V is TRBV18 and J is TRBJ1-1; 7 bases line up with TRBD1. The CDR3 runs to 15 residues. Trimming took 2 bases from V and 10 from J; bases not matched to a gene: 13. The V gene's germline CDR1 is KGHSH and CDR2 LQKENI. This CDR3 is CASSPSSRTGGGAFF. CDR3 nucleotides: TGTGCCAGCTCACCAAGTTCCCGGACAGGAGGTGGAGCTTTCTTT.